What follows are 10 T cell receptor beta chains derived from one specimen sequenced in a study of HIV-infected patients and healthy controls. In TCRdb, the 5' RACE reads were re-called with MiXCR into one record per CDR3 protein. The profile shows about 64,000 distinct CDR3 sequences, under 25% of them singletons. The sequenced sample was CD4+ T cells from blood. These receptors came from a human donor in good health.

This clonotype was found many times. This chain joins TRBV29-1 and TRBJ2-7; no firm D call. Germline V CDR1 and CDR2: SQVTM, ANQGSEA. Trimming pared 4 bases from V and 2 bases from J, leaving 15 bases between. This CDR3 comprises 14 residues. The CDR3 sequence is CSVGSGRTAYEQYF. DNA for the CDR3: TGCAGCGTTGGGTCCGGACGGACCGCCTACGAGCAGTACTTC.

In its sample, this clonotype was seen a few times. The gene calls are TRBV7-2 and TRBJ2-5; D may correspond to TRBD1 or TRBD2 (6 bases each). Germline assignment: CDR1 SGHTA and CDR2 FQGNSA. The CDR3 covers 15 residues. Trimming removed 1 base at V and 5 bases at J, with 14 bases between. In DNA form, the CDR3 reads TGTGCCAGCAGCTTAGAGTTGGGGGGCAGGGAGACCCAGTACTTC. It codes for CASSLELGGRETQYF.

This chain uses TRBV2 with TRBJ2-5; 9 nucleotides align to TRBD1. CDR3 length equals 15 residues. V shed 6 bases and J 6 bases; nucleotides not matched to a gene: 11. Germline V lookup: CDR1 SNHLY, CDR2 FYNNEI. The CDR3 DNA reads TGTGCCAGCAGAGACCGGGACAGGGACCGAAAGACCCAGTACTTC. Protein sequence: CASRDRDRDRKTQYF.

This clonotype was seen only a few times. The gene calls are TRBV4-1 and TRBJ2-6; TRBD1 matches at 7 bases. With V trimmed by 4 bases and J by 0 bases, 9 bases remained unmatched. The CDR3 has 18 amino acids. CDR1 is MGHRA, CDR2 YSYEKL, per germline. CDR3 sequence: CASSRPGQLGSGANVLTF. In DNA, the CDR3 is TGCGCCAGCAGCCGGCCGGGACAGTTAGGCTCTGGGGCCAACGTCCTGACTTTC.

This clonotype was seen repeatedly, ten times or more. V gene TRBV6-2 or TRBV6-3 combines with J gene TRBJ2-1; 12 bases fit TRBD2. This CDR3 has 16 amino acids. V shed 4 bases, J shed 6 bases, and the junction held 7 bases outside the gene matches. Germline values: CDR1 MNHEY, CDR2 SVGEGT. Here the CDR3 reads CASSSPTSGRPNEQFF. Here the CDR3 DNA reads TGTGCCAGCAGTTCACCTACTAGCGGGAGGCCCAATGAGCAGTTCTTC.

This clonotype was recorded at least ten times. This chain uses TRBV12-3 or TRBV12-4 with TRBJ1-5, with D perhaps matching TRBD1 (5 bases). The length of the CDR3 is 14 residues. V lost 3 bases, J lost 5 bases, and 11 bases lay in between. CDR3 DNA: TGTGCCAGCAGTTTGGCGAGCAGGGATCAGCCCCAGCATTTT. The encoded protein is CASSLASRDQPQHF.

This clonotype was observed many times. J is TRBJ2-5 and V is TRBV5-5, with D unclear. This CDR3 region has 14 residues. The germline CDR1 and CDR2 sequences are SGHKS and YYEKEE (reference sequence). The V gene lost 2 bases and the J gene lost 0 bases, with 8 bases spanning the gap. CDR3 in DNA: TGTGCCAGCAGCTTAGACACATACCAAGAGACCCAGTACTTC. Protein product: CASSLDTYQETQYF.

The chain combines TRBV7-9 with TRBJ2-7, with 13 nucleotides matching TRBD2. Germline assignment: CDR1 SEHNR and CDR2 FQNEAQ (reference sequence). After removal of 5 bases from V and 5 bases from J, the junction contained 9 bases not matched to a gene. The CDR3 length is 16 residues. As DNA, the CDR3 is TGTGCCAGCAGCCCGGGACTAGCGGGATCCCCCCACGAGCAGTACTTC. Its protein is CASSPGLAGSPHEQYF.

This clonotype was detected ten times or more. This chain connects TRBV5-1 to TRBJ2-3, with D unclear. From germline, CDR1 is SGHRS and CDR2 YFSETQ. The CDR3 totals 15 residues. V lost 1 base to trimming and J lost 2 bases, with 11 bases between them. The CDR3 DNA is TGCGCCAGCAGCTTGATCGGCAGGCCCACAGATACGCAGTATTTT. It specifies CASSLIGRPTDTQYF.

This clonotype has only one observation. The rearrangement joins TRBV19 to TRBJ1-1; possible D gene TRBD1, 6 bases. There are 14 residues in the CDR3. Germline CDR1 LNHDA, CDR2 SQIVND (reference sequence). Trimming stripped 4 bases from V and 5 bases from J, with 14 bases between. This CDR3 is CASSTGAVMTEAFF. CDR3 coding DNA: TGTGCCAGTAGTACAGGGGCAGTGATGACTGAAGCTTTCTTT.